This T cell receptor beta chain was obtained from a study of T and B cells in COVID-19 patients. Looking at the study overall: Peripheral blood came from COVID-19 patients with active infection or after recovery. Active-infection patients were older, median roughly 70 years, than recovered patients, median roughly 35 years.

Multiplex PCR with BIOMED2 TRB-A/B primer pools amplified TRB rearrangements. TCRdb re-derived calls from the multiplex PCR reads in MiXCR, one entry per CDR3 protein. The sample holds 15,000 to 20,000 distinct CDR3 sequences, 35% to 45% seen once. Blood genomic DNA input for TRB amplification was 250-500 ng. This clonotype was counted only a few times. The antigen is undetermined. The study, taken as a whole, reports: Few blood samples existed from mildly ill patients during symptoms or early in severe cases. Patients with COVID-19 reportedly showed strongly skewed T cell receptor beta variable and joining gene usage.

The sequence was collected from a human donor with active COVID-19. Sequences were obtained from blood.

CDR3 DNA sequence: TGTGCCAGCAGTGAAATGTTTGTGGGGGGGGATACGCAGTATTTT. Protein: CASSEMFVGGDTQYF. This chain links TRBV6-1 with TRBJ2-3, with TRBD2 matching over 7 bases. The CDR3 consists of 15 residues. Germline assignment: CDR1 MNHNS and CDR2 SASEGT. V lost 2 bases and J lost 6; bases outside the gene matches: 8.